The T cell receptor (beta chain) described here comes from a study of radiation and T cells in renal cell carcinoma. Study-level points and caveats: Top tumor clonotypes rose in blood 2 weeks post-radiation, then contracted.

Repertoires were generated with immunoSEQ multiplex PCR, while TCRdb's copy carries only in-frame clones and drops some. The data show under 35,000 clones, about 85% seen once. A word on this clone: Its antigen is still unknown.

The CDR3 runs 13 residues. The V end lost 2 bases, the J end lost 6 bases, and 11 bases lay between the germline ends. The germline V gene has CDR1 SGHRS and CDR2 YFSETQ. Regarding time point: blood 4 weeks post-SBRT, at nephrectomy. This sample's treatment: 15 Gy SBRT to primary tumor, nephrectomy 4 weeks later. Nephrectomy followed 15 Gy stereotactic body radiation by 4 weeks. This rearrangement joins TRBV5-1 to TRBJ1-1, with D perhaps matching TRBD1 (6 bases). This material consisted of blood, taken from a patient whose treatment included radiotherapy and nephrectomy. The origin of this receptor is a man in his sixties with renal cell carcinoma. The CDR3 is CASSFETGSEAFF. The CDR3 DNA sequence: TGCGCCAGCAGCTTCGAGACAGGCTCTGAAGCTTTCTTT.